This T cell receptor beta chain was sequenced during a study of shared clonotypes between healthy human individuals. CDR3 length: 17 amino acids. Trimming cost V 2 bases and J 1 base, with 14 bases left between them. Germline CDR1 reads SNHLY; CDR2 reads FYNNEI. It was CD45RO-negative cells, positively selected for CCR7, that made up naive CD8 cells, with terminally differentiated effector memory CD45RA+ cells excluded. As handled by the study authors: Junction-only sequences without quality scores came from ImmunoSEQ, so filtering differed. Profiling relied on immunoSEQ multiplex PCR, and the TCRdb table lists in-frame clones only, not all of them. V and J calls and clone size follow that table, whereas D and trimming were derived from the DNA. This table has some 1,900,000 clones, about 95% appearing once.

The chain has TRBV2 and TRBJ1-4, with D hard to call. The receptor comes from a man between 18 and 29 years old in good health. The material sequenced was naive CD8+ T cells sorted from blood. CDR3 coding DNA: TGTGCCAGCAGTGAACCCAGCGGTCTGAGAACTAATGAAAAACTGTTTTTT. Amino acid sequence: CASSEPSGLRTNEKLFF.